Shown below are 27 T cell receptor beta chains from a single sample sequenced in a study of beta chain features in type 1 diabetes. Study conclusions and caveats: TCRB CDR3 length was moderately but significantly reduced in all four CD4+ subsets of Type 1 diabetes patients.

The isolated RNA, all of it, was reverse transcribed, so expressed TCRB transcripts were what got sequenced. Here immunoSEQ multiplex PCR was the method, and the copy in TCRdb shows in-frame clones only, minus some. This repertoire shows 240,000 or so clones, 11% to 15% found once; its top ten account for roughly 0.02%. For these TCRs, the target antigens are not known. Material: naive CD4+ T cells from blood. The receptors were gathered from a man younger than 40 with type 1 diabetes.

This chain's CDR3 is CASRMTGTGVSPLHF. The DNA of the CDR3 is TGCGCCAGCAGGATGACCGGGACAGGGGTTTCACCCCTCCACTTT. This chain joins TRBV5-1 and TRBJ1-6; 10 nucleotides agree with TRBD1. The germline V gene encodes CDR1 SGHRS and CDR2 YFSETQ. Germline trimming cut 5 bases from V and 9 bases from J; bases unmatched to any gene: 8. The CDR3 is 15 amino acids.

The sample holds a few counts of this clone. The gene calls are TRBV6-1 and TRBJ1-1, with 7 bases aligning to TRBD1. Per the germline V gene, CDR1 is MNHNS and CDR2 is SASEGT. V shed 4 bases and J 10 bases; nucleotides not matched to a gene: 9. The CDR3 runs 13 residues. For the CDR3, the DNA is TGTGCCAGCAGTGGTCGACAGGGTTCGACAGCTTTCTTT. The encoded protein is CASSGRQGSTAFF.

Here the CDR3 reads CASSIIAGEPYNEQFF. CDR3 bases: TGTGCCAGTAGTATAATCGCGGGAGAGCCCTACAATGAGCAGTTCTTC. The chain is built from TRBV19 and TRBJ2-1; TRBD2 aligns across 7 bases. The germline gives CDR1 LNHDA, CDR2 SQIVND (reference sequence). The CDR3 consists of 16 residues. V gave up 2 bases and J gave up 2 bases; unmatched junction bases: 6.

This clone was seen only a few times. The rearrangement uses TRBV5-1 and TRBJ2-3; 8 nucleotides agree with TRBD2. This CDR3 is built from 15 residues. The germline gives CDR1 SGHRS, CDR2 YFSETQ. The J segment lost 5 bases and the V segment lost 4 bases, leaving 9 bases of the junction unmatched. The CDR3 coding sequence is TGCGCCAGCAGCCCAGATGGCGCGGGGGGAGATACGCAGTATTTT. Encoded protein: CASSPDGAGGDTQYF. Combining the CDR3 with reference TRBV5-1 and TRBJ2-3 gives the whole variable domain KAGVTQTPRYLIKTRGQQVTLSCSPISGHRSVSWYQQTPGQGLQFLFEYFSETQRNKGNFPGRFSGRQFSNSRSEMNVSTLELGDSALYLCASSPDGAGGDTQYFGPGTRLTVL.

The chain uses TRBV30 and TRBJ2-7; 14 bases are shared with TRBD2. The CDR3 sequence is 13 residues long. CDR1 GTSNPN and CDR2 SVGIG come from the germline V gene (reference sequence). V shed 5 bases, J shed 5 bases, and the junction held 2 bases outside the gene matches. The CDR3 DNA reads TGTGCCTGGGGGGGACTAGCGGGAGACGAGCAGTACTTC. Encoded protein: CAWGGLAGDEQYF.

V gene TRBV27 combines with J gene TRBJ2-7; 8 nucleotides line up with TRBD1. The CDR3 is 15 amino acids. V lost 7 bases and J lost 6; bases outside the gene matches: 14. Germline CDR1 reads MNHEY; CDR2 reads SMNVEV (reference sequence). The CDR3 DNA reads TGTGCCAGCAATTCCGGAGGGCGGACAGGGCGCGAGCAGTACTTC. Protein product: CASNSGGRTGREQYF.

This chain joins TRBV4-2 and TRBJ2-2; TRBD1 matches at 10 bases. V lost 3 bases and J lost 3; bases outside the gene matches: 4. The length of the CDR3 is 16 residues. Looked up from germline, CDR1 is LGHNA and CDR2 is YNFKEQ. In DNA, the CDR3 is TGTGCCAGCAGCCATGCTGGGACAGGGGACACCGGGGAGCTGTTTTTT. Protein product: CASSHAGTGDTGELFF.

V and J are TRBV29-1 and TRBJ2-5, with D hard to call. TRBJ2-7 matches the DNA end more closely, so the J call is doubtful. Germline loops: CDR1 SQVTM, CDR2 ANQGSEA. The CDR3 has 12 residues. CDR3 coding DNA: TGCAGCGTTGTTGGCGGATACTACGAGCAGTACTTC. Its translation is CSVVGGYYEQYF.

In its sample, this clone was seen a few times. The rearrangement uses TRBV10-3 and TRBJ1-2, with D uncertain. Trimming shortened V by 3 bases and J by 1 base, and 12 bases separated the two germline ends. The germline V gene encodes CDR1 ENHRY and CDR2 SYGVKD. The CDR3 runs 15 residues. The CDR3 loop is CAISDLKRDNYGYTF. As DNA, the CDR3 is TGTGCCATCAGTGATCTTAAGCGGGATAACTATGGCTACACCTTC.

The rearrangement links TRBV6-6 to TRBJ1-2; D remains ambiguous. This CDR3 region has 14 residues. Germline values: CDR1 MNHNY, CDR2 SVGAGI (reference sequence). Trimming cost V 0 bases and J 2 bases, with 7 bases left between them. Here the CDR3 reads CASSYSSRNYGYTF. CDR3 sequence (DNA): TGTGCCAGCAGTTACTCGAGTCGGAACTATGGCTACACCTTC.

In its sample, this clone was seen a few times. The J gene is TRBJ2-5, the V gene TRBV5-1; 8 bases match TRBD2. V gave up 4 bases and J gave up 4 bases; unmatched junction bases: 6. Germline CDR1 is SGHRS and CDR2 is YFSETQ. The CDR3 has 14 amino acids. This CDR3 reads CASSPRGGAETQYF. The CDR3 nucleotides read TGCGCCAGCAGCCCCCGGGGGGGGGCAGAGACCCAGTACTTC.

CDR3 in amino acids: CASSLVDRAPDTQYF. In DNA form, the CDR3 reads TGTGCCAGCAGCTTGGTGGACAGGGCCCCGGATACGCAGTATTTT. The gene calls are TRBV5-6 and TRBJ2-3, with 8 bases fitting TRBD1. Germline values: CDR1 SGHDT, CDR2 YYEEEE. With V trimmed by 0 bases and J by 6 bases, 6 bases remained unmatched. The CDR3 runs to 15 residues.

This clone occurred a few times. The chain joins TRBV7-9 to TRBJ2-7, with 7 positions matching TRBD2. Trimming cost V 11 bases and J 7 bases; bases outside gene matches: 11. The CDR3 totals 12 residues. Germline V lookup: CDR1 SEHNR, CDR2 FQNEAQ (reference sequence). The CDR3 DNA follows: TGTGCCGGCGGGGGACCCGCAGGGGAGCAGTACTTC. Encoded protein: CAGGGPAGEQYF.

This clone has more than one count but fewer than ten. Other DNA variants within this sample encode the same CDR3. V and J are TRBV29-1 and TRBJ2-5; possibly TRBD2 for D (5 bases). This CDR3 is built from 12 residues. CDR1 and CDR2 from the germline V gene are SQVTM and ANQGSEA. V dropped 1 base and J dropped 5 bases, with 8 bases sitting between them. Here the CDR3 DNA reads TGCAGCGTTGAAGGCGGCGGGGAGACCCAGTACTTC. Amino acid sequence: CSVEGGGETQYF.

This clone has more than one count but fewer than ten. This chain joins TRBV2 and TRBJ2-3; the D gene is possibly TRBD2 (6 bases). Germline CDR1 SNHLY, CDR2 FYNNEI. This CDR3 is built from 14 residues. The V gene lost 4 bases and the J gene lost 6 bases, with 14 bases spanning the gap. This CDR3 reads CASSAWQEGDTQYF. In DNA, the CDR3 is TGTGCCAGCAGTGCGTGGCAGGAGGGCGATACGCAGTATTTT.

The rearrangement uses TRBV2 and TRBJ2-6, with D hard to call. Germline V gives CDR1 SNHLY, CDR2 FYNNEI. V lost 5 bases, J lost 0 bases, and 8 bases lay in between. This CDR3 contains 15 residues. The CDR3 sequence: CASSTGLSGANVLTF. The CDR3 nucleotides read TGTGCCAGCAGTACCGGTCTCTCTGGGGCCAACGTCCTGACTTTC.

This clone was observed a handful of times. The rearrangement uses TRBV5-4 and TRBJ1-2; 8 bases match TRBD1. Germline V CDR1 and CDR2: SGHNT, YYREEE (reference sequence). The CDR3 is 14 amino acids. After removal of 4 bases from V and 2 bases from J, the junction contained 4 bases not matched to a gene. The CDR3 is CASSAQGGNYGYTF. DNA of the CDR3: TGTGCCAGCAGCGCACAGGGGGGCAACTATGGCTACACCTTC.

This clone was observed a few times. The rearrangement uses TRBV2 and TRBJ2-1, with 9 bases aligning to TRBD1. Germline V gene data show CDR1 as SNHLY and CDR2 as FYNNEI. The CDR3 consists of 14 residues. The J segment lost 4 bases and the V segment lost 5 bases, leaving 3 bases of the junction unmatched. The CDR3 DNA follows: TGTGCCAGCAGTTCCGGGACAGGGTACAATGAGCAGTTCTTC. It codes for CASSSGTGYNEQFF.

This clone appeared a few times. V and J are TRBV27 and TRBJ1-2; D gene unclear. CDR1 is MNHEY, CDR2 SMNVEV, per germline (reference sequence). The CDR3 has 14 residues. V was pared by 6 bases and J by 6 bases, with 17 bases between. The CDR3 reads CASRTPGGTNGYTF. CDR3 sequence (DNA): TGTGCCAGCAGGACCCCAGGAGGCACTAATGGCTACACCTTC.

This clone was counted between two and nine times. This chain uses TRBV5-4 with TRBJ2-2, with TRBD2 matching over 14 bases. Germline V gene sequence: CDR1 SGHNT, CDR2 YYREEE (reference sequence). V shed 4 bases and J 2 bases; nucleotides not matched to a gene: 7. The CDR3 contains 18 residues. In DNA form, the CDR3 reads TGTGCCAGCAGCCCAGGGACTAGCGGGAGTACTAACACCGGGGAGCTGTTTTTT. Amino acids: CASSPGTSGSTNTGELFF.

This chain links TRBV6-5 with TRBJ2-7, with 7 bases lining up with TRBD1. The CDR3 runs 13 residues. Germline assignment: CDR1 MNHEY and CDR2 SVGAGI. Trimming took 6 bases from V and 3 from J; bases not matched to a gene: 5. For the CDR3, the DNA is TGTGCCAGCAGGATGGGACAGATCTACGAGCAGTACTTC. Translating it yields CASRMGQIYEQYF.

The chain recombines TRBV11-2 with TRBJ2-7; unclear D gene. Germline CDR1 and CDR2: SGHAT and FQNNGV. The CDR3 totals 17 residues. V dropped 0 bases and J dropped 0 bases, with 15 bases sitting between them. CDR3 protein: CASSLDRWRPSSYEQYF. The CDR3 coding sequence is TGTGCCAGCAGCTTAGATCGTTGGCGGCCCAGCTCCTACGAGCAGTACTTC.

The gene calls are TRBV9 and TRBJ2-6, with D possibly matching TRBD1 (6 bases). CDR3 length equals 15 residues. V was cut by 2 bases and J by 2 bases, with 8 bases left in between. Germline V lookup: CDR1 SGDLS, CDR2 YYNGEE. The CDR3 DNA reads TGTGCCAGCAGCGTCACAGGGCCTGGGGCCAACGTCCTGACTTTC. Translation gives CASSVTGPGANVLTF.

This chain connects TRBV5-6 to TRBJ1-2; 9 bases match TRBD1. Per germline, CDR1 SGHDT and CDR2 YYEEEE. The V gene end was trimmed by 1 base and the J gene end by 6 bases; junction bases not matched to a gene: 1. This CDR3 contains 13 residues. CDR3 DNA: TGTGCCAGCAGCTTGCGGACAGGGGATGGCTACACCTTC. Its protein product is CASSLRTGDGYTF.

The chain carries TRBV23-1 and TRBJ2-6; 11 bases fit TRBD1. TRBV23-1 belongs to the ORF category, with a function that is uncertain. This CDR3 has 17 residues. With 8 bases clipped from V and 0 bases from J, the junction kept 6 bases outside the gene matches. The CDR3 is CASLPGQGVSGANVLTF. CDR3 nucleotide sequence: TGCGCCAGCTTGCCGGGACAGGGGGTCTCTGGGGCCAACGTCCTGACTTTC.

This rearrangement joins TRBV27 to TRBJ2-2; TRBD2 matches at 9 bases. The germline gives CDR1 MNHEY, CDR2 SMNVEV (reference sequence). J was trimmed by 7 bases and V by 5 bases; bases with no gene match: 14. The CDR3 length is 17 residues. CDR3 amino acids: CASSLFGGGASGGELFF. In nucleotides, the CDR3 is TGTGCCAGCAGTCTCTTTGGCGGGGGGGCTTCTGGCGGGGAGCTGTTTTTT.

This clone was observed a handful of times. V gene TRBV7-9 combines with J gene TRBJ1-4; no clear D gene. CDR1 is SEHNR, CDR2 FQNEAQ, per germline (reference sequence). V lost 1 base to trimming and J lost 8 bases, with 17 bases between them. The CDR3 has 16 amino acids. CDR3 in amino acids: CASSLDSAGFAEKLFF. The CDR3 nucleotides read TGTGCCAGCAGCTTAGACTCCGCAGGATTTGCCGAAAAACTGTTTTTT.